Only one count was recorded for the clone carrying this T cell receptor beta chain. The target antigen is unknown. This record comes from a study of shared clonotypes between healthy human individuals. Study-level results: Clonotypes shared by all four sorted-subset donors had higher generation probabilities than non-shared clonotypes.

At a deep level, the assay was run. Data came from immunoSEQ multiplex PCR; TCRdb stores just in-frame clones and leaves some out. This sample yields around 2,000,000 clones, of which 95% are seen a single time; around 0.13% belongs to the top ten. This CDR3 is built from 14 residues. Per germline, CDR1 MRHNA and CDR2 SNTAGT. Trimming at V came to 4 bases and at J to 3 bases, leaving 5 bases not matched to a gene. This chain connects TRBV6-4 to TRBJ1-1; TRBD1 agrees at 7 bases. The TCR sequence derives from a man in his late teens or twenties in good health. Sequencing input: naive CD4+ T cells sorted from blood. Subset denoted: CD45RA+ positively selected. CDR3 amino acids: CASSGTTGDTEAFF. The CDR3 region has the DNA TGTGCCAGCAGTGGTACCACAGGGGACACTGAAGCTTTCTTT.